A selection of T cell receptor beta chains follows, all from one sample in a study of post-analysis software for immune sequencing data. One entry per CDR3 protein, called by TCRdb with MiXCR from the PCR reads. The sample carries 750,000 to 950,000 distinct CDR3 sequences, around 53% recorded once. Specimen: blood. The origin of the receptors is a girl aged 10 to 17 with multiple sclerosis. CDR3s include the opening cysteine and the closing phenylalanine or tryptophan. A D gene is named only where the DNA matches it firmly. Size is stated for part of the rows, as once, few or many counts, or as a class when the clone is expanded.

d_call | clone_size | j_call | v_call | cdr3_nt | cdr3_aa
- | - | TRBJ2-1 | TRBV6-1 | TGTGCCAGCAGTGGGGACTCAGACAATGAGCAGTTCTTC | CASSGDSDNEQFF
TRBD2 | - | TRBJ2-7 | TRBV29-1 | TGCAGCGTTAATGGGGGGGGATACGAGCAGTACTTC | CSVNGGGYEQYF
- | few | TRBJ2-5 | TRBV4-1 | TGCGCCAGCAGCCAAGATATGACCGGGGGATGTCGCACCCAGTACTTC | CASSQDMTGGCRTQYF
- | - | TRBJ2-7 | TRBV4-1 | TGCGCCAGCAGCCAGACTCCTGGACAGTCCTACGAGCAGTACTTC | CASSQTPGQSYEQYF
- | few | TRBJ2-7 | TRBV29-1 | TGCAGCGTTGAGGCGGTTAGCTCCTACGAGCAGTACTTC | CSVEAVSSYEQYF
- | - | TRBJ2-1 | TRBV5-6 | TGTGCCAGCAGCTTGCTAGAAAACCCCAATGAGCAGTTCTTC | CASSLLENPNEQFF
- | - | TRBJ2-7 | TRBV7-9 | TGTGCCAGCAGCCCACGCGGCCGGACATGGGGCGAGCAGTACTTC | CASSPRGRTWGEQYF
- | few | TRBJ1-5 | TRBV5-1 | TGCGCCAGCAGCTTGGACACCACAAATCAGCCCCAGCATTTT | CASSLDTTNQPQHF
TRBD1 | - | TRBJ2-7 | TRBV7-9 | TGTGCCAGCAGCTCTGCCGGGACAGTCTACGAGCAGTACTTC | CASSSAGTVYEQYF
- | - | TRBJ2-1 | TRBV29-1 | TGCAGCGTTGGCGGCCGCCTTGCCTACAATGAGCAGTTCTTC | CSVGGRLAYNEQFF
TRBD2 | - | TRBJ2-3 | TRBV5-1 | TGCGCCAGCAGCACGGGACTAGCGGGAAGCACAGATACGCAGTATTTT | CASSTGLAGSTDTQYF
- | - | TRBJ2-5 | TRBV15 | TGTGCCACCAGCGGCCAACCCCAAGAGACCCAGTACTTC | CATSGQPQETQYF
TRBD2 | - | TRBJ2-3 | TRBV20-1 | TGCAGTGCTGCTCGAGCGGGAGCTGATACGCAGTATTTT | CSAARAGADTQYF
- | - | TRBJ2-7 | TRBV18 | TGTGCCAGCTCACCACTACCCCAGGGTTACGAGCAGTACTTC | CASSPLPQGYEQYF